This TCR beta chain was sequenced in a study of a mutant IDH1 vaccine in newly diagnosed glioma (dated by TCRdb to the early 2020s). Context from the whole study: Patients were given eight vaccinations, in weeks 1, 3, 5, 7, 11, 15, 19 and 23, which matched visits V03 through V10. Vaccination was initiated 4-6 weeks after radiotherapy alone, or concurrently with temozolomide cycles in the chemotherapy-containing groups. Of the 32 patients who were treated, 62.5% were male and about 40% were female, and the mean age was around 40 years. Before enrollment, patients had received standard therapy of radiotherapy alone, temozolomide alone, or radiochemotherapy with temozolomide; most received the combination. Peripheral blood was drawn at six visits: V03 (baseline), V05, V07, V10, V12 and V13. For exploratory analyses, longitudinal TCRB deep sequencing was carried out in roughly 23 treated patients wherever samples were available. Study-wide conclusions, independent of this receptor: The authors stated that sample limitations prevented analyses of patient blood samples from being reproduced. Vaccine-induced immune responses across multiple MHC alleles were detected in approximately 93% of patients. Pseudoprogression appeared unrelated to alterations in the top peripheral T cell clonotypes detected by TCRB sequencing. Availability determined which PBMC samples were chosen for TCRB deep sequencing.

Receptor libraries were prepared by the immunoSEQ multiplex PCR assay. Rearranged TCR beta chain sequences were amplified using the hsTCRB Kit according to the manufacturer's protocol. Sequencing of TCRB libraries was carried out on an Illumina MiSeq. In the paper's pipeline: The kit vendor's proprietary platform handled demultiplexing, trimming and gene mapping. In its TCRdb copy, this immuneACCESS table keeps in-frame sequences only and misses some clones. Where compared with another copy, unresolved V genes explain less than half of these, and the others have no known cause. Clone size and the V and J calls come from that table; the DNA yielded D and trimming. This sample has 100,000 to 150,000 clones in its table, and around four fifths of those were observed once. The ten largest account for 5% to 7% of the sample. The time point label here, explained by the study, means: week 11, during vaccination. A 20-mer mutant IDH1 peptide at 300 micrograms in Montanide made up each vaccine dose, which was injected subcutaneously together with topical imiquimod. Donors had newly diagnosed WHO grade 3 or 4 IDH1-mutant astrocytomas with loss of nuclear ATRX. The samples were drawn from NOA16, a multicentre, single-arm, open-label phase I trial in Germany that tested a mutant IDH1 peptide vaccine in humans for the first time. The DNeasy Blood and Tissue Kit was used to extract genomic DNA from EDTA blood for TCRB sequencing.

Note on this clone: Its specific antigen is unknown. No clone much larger than this one lies a single base away; base qualities are absent.

The CDR3 goes from the cysteine to the phenylalanine over 12 residues. CDR3 DNA only is kept here, 36 bases in frame from base 1. Relative to germline, V is 5 bases shorter and J is 5 bases shorter, with 8 bases between their ends. From a lookup of the germline V gene (reference sequence), CDR1 and CDR2 are LNHNV and YYDKDF. The sequence joins TRBV15 to TRBJ2-3; the D gene cannot be resolved reliably. The sequencing here drew on PBMCs, taken from a glioma patient whose treatment included an IDH1 peptide vaccine. The origin of this receptor is a man in his forties with glioma. The sequenced DNA is TGTGCCACCAGCGGAACGGGAGATACGCAGTATTTT. It codes for CATSGTGDTQYF.